This T cell receptor (beta chain) was sequenced during a study of shared clonotypes between healthy human individuals. The study ran the assay at deep level. Method: immunoSEQ multiplex PCR; TCRdb's copy keeps in-frame clones and lacks some. The profile shows a few million clones, approximately 94% of them singletons. CDR1 is MNHNS and CDR2 is SASEGT in the germline V gene. V dropped 8 bases and J dropped 5; count of bases not matched to a gene: 9. This CDR3 contains 14 residues. This sequence originates from a man aged 18-30 years in good health. The V call is TRBV6-1, the J call TRBJ1-1, with 9 bases that match TRBD1. Sequencing input: naive CD4+ T cells sorted from blood. The subset was: CD45RA+ positively selected. CDR3 in amino acids: CASRRDREGTEAFF. CDR3 DNA: TGTGCCAGCCGCCGGGACAGGGAGGGGACTGAAGCTTTCTTT.